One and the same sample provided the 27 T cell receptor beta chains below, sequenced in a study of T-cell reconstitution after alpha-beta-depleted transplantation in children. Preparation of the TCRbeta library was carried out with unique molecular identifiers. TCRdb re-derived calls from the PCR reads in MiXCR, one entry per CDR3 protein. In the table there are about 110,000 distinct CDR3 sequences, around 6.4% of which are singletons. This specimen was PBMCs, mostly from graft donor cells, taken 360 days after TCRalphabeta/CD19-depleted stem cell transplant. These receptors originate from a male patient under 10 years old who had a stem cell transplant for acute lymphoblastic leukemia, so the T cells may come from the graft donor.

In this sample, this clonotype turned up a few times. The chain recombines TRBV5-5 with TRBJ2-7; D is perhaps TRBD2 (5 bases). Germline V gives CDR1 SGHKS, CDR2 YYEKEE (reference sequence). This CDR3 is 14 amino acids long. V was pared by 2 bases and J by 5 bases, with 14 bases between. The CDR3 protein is CASSFGAVGNEQYF. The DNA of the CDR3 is TGTGCCAGCAGCTTCGGCGCCGTCGGGAACGAGCAGTACTTC.

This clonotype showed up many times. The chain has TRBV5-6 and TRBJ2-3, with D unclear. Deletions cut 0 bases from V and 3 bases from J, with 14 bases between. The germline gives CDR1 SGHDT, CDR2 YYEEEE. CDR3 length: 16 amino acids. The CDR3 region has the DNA TGTGCCAGCAGCTTGGAGGGAAACGTGATTACAGATACGCAGTATTTT. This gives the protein CASSLEGNVITDTQYF.

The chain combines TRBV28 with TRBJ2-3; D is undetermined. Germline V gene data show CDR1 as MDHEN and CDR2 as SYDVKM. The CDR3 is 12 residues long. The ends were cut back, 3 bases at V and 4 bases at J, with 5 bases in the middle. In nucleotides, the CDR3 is TGTGCCAGCAGTTTCCCCCCAGATACGCAGTATTTT. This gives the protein CASSFPPDTQYF.

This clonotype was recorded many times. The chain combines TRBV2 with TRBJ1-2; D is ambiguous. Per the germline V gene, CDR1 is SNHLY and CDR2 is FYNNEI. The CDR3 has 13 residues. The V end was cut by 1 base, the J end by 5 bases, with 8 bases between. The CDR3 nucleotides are TGTGCCAGCAGTGAAGGTCTGCAATATGGCTACACCTTC. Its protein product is CASSEGLQYGYTF.

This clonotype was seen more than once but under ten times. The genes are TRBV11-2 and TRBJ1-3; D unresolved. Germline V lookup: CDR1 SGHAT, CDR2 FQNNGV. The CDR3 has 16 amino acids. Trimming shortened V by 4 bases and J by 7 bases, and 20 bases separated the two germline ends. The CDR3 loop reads CASSSVPYGSENTIYF. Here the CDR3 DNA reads TGTGCCAGCAGCTCTGTTCCTTACGGCTCTGAGAACACCATATATTTT.

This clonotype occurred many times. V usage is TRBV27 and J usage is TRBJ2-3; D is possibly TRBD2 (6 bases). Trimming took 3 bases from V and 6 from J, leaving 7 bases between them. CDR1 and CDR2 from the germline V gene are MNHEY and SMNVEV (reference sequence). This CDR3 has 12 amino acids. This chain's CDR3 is CASSLGRDTQYF. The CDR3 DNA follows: TGTGCCAGCAGTTTGGGGAGGGATACGCAGTATTTT.

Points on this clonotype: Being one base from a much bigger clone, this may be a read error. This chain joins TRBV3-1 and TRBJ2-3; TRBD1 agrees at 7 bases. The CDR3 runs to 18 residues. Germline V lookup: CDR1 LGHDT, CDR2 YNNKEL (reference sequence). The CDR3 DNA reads TGTACCAGCAGTTACCCTTCAAGACAGGGTGGCAGCACAGATACGCAGTATTTT. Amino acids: CTSSYPSRQGGSTDTQYF.

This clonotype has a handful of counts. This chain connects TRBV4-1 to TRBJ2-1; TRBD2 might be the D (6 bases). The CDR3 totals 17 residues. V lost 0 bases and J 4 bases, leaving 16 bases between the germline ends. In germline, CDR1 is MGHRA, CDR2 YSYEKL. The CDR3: CASSQEGYASVYNEQFF. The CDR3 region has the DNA TGCGCCAGCAGCCAAGAGGGTTACGCTAGCGTATACAATGAGCAGTTCTTC.

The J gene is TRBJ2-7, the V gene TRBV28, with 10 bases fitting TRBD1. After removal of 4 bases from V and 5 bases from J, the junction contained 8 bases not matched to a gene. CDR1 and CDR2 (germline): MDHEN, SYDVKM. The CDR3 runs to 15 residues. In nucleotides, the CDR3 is TGTGCCAGCAGTTCGCTCGGGACAGGGGTACACGAGCAGTACTTC. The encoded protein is CASSSLGTGVHEQYF.

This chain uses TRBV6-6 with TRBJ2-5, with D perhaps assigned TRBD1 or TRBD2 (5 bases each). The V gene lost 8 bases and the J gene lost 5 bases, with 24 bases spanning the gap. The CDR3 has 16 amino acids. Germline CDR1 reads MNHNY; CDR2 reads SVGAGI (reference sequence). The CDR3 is CASYRGAGLGRETQYF. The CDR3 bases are TGTGCCAGCTATCGAGGGGCGGGCCTGGGACGGGAGACCCAGTACTTC.

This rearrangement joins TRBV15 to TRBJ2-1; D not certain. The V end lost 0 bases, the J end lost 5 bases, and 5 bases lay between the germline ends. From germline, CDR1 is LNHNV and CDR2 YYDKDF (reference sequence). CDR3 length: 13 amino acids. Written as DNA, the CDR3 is TGTGCCACCAGCAGAGAAGGAAACAATGAGCAGTTCTTC. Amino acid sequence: CATSREGNNEQFF.

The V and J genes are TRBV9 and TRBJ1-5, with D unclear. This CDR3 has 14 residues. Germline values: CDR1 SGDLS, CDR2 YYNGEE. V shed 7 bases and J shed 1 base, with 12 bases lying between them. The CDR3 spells CASAPDRSNQPQHF. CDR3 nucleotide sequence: TGTGCCAGCGCCCCGGACCGAAGCAATCAGCCCCAGCATTTT.

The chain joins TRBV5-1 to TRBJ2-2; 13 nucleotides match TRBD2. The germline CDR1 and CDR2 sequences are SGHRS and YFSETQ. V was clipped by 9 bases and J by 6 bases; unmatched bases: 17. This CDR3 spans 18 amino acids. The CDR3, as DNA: TGCGCCACCACCGCGTCAAGGACTAGCGGGAGAATGTCCGGGGAGCTGTTTTTT. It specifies CATTASRTSGRMSGELFF. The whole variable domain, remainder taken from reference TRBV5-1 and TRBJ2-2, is KAGVTQTPRYLIKTRGQQVTLSCSPISGHRSVSWYQQTPGQGLQFLFEYFSETQRNKGNFPGRFSGRQFSNSRSEMNVSTLELGDSALYLCATTASRTSGRMSGELFFGEGSRLTVL.

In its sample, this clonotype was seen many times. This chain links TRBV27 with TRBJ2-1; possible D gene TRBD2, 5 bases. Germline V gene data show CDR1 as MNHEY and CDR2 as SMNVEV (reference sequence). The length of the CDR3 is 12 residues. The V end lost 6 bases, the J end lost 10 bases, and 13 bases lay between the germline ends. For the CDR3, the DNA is TGTGCCAGCAGCTCGGACGGACTGGAGCAGTTCTTC. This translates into CASSSDGLEQFF.

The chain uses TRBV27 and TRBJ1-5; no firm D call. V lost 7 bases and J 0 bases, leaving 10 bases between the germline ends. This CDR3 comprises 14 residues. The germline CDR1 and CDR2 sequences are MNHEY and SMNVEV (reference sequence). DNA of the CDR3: TGTGCCAGCAACAGCGGCTATAGCAATCAGCCCCAGCATTTT. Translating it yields CASNSGYSNQPQHF.

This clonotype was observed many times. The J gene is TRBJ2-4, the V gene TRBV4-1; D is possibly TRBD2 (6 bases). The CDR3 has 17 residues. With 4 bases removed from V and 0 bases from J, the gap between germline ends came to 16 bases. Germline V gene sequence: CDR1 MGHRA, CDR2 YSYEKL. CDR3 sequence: CASSLEGGPLAKNIQYF. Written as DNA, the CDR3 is TGCGCCAGCAGCCTCGAGGGAGGTCCTCTAGCCAAAAACATTCAGTACTTC.

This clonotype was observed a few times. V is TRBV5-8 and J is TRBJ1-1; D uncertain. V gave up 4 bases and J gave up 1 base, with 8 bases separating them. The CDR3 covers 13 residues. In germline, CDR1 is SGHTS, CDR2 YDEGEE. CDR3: CASSVTANTEAFF. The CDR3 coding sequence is TGTGCCAGCAGCGTAACAGCGAACACTGAAGCTTTCTTT. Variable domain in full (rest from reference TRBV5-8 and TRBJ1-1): EAGVTQSPTHLIKTRGQQATLRCSPISGHTSVYWYQQALGLGLQFLLWYDEGEERNRGNFPPRFSGRQFPNYSSELNVNALELEDSALYLCASSVTANTEAFFGQGTRLTVV.

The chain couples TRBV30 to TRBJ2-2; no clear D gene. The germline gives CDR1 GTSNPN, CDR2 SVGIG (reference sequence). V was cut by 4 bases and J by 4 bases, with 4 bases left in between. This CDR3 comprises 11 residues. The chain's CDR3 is CAWTITGELFF. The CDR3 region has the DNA TGTGCCTGGACCATCACCGGGGAGCTGTTTTTT.

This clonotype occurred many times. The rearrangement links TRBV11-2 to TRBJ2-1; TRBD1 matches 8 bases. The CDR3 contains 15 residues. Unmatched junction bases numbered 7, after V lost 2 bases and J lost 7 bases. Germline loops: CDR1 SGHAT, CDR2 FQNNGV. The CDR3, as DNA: TGTGCCAGCAGCTTAACAGGGGGATTGGGGAATGAGCAGTTCTTC. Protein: CASSLTGGLGNEQFF.

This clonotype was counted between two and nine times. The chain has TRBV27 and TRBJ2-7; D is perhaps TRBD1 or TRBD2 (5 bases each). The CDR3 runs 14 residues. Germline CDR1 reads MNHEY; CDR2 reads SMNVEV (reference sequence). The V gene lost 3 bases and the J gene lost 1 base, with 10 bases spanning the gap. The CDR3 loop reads CASSFGGVSYEQYF. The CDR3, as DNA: TGTGCCAGCAGTTTTGGGGGTGTTTCCTACGAGCAGTACTTC.

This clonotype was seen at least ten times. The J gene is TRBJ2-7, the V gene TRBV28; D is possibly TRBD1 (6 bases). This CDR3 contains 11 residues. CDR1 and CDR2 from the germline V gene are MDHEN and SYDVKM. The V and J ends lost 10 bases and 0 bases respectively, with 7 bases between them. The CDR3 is CAIRGSYEQYF. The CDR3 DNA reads TGTGCCATCAGGGGCTCCTACGAGCAGTACTTC.

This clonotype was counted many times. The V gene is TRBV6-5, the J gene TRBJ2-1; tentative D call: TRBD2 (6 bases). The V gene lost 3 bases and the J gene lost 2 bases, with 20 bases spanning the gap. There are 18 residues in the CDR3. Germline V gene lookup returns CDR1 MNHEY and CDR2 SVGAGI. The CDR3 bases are TGTGCCAGCAGTTATAAGCGGGCGAGAATGGACGCCTACAATGAGCAGTTCTTC. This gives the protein CASSYKRARMDAYNEQFF.

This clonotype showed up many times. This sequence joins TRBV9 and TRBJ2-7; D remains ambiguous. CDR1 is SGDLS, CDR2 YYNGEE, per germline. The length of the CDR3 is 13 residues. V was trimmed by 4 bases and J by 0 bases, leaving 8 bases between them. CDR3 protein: CASSSLPSYEQYF. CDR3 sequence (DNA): TGTGCCAGCAGCTCTCTCCCCTCCTACGAGCAGTACTTC.

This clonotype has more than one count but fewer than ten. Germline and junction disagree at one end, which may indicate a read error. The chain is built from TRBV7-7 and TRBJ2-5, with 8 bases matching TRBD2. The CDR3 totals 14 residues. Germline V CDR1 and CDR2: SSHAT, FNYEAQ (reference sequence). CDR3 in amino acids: CASSQSGRGETQYF. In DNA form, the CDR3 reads TGTGCTAGCAGCCAGAGCGGGAGAGGGGAGACCCAGTACTTC.

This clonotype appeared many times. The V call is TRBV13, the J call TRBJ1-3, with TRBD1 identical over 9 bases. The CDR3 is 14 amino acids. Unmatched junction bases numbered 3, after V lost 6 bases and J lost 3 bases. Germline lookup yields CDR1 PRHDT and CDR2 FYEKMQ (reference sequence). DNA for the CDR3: TGTGCCAGCAGAGACAGGGGGTATGGAAACACCATATATTTT. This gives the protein CASRDRGYGNTIYF.

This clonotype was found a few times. CDR3 sequence (DNA): TGTGCCAGCAGCGTAGGCCGGGACGCCCCCGGGGAGCTGTTTTTT. Translating gives CASSVGRDAPGELFF. J is TRBJ2-2 and V is TRBV9; D could derive from TRBD1 or TRBD2 (5 bases each). CDR1 and CDR2 from the germline V gene are SGDLS and YYNGEE. V was trimmed by 0 bases and J by 6 bases, leaving 12 bases between them. The CDR3 is made up of 15 amino acids.

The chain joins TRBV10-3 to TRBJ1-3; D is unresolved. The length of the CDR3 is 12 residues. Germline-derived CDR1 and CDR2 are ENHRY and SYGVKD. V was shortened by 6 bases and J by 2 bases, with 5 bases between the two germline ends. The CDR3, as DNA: TGTGCCATCAGCCCTGCTGGAAACACCATATATTTT. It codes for CAISPAGNTIYF.